This T cell receptor (beta chain) was observed in a study of identifying expanded T cells in peripheral blood. Only in-frame clones appear in the TCRdb table, and some are missing; sequencing was by immunoSEQ multiplex PCR. This sample has around 95,000 clones, with over 80% found just once. CDR1 MGHDK and CDR2 SYGVNS come from the germline V gene. The V and J ends lost 3 bases and 10 bases, in that order; junction bases with no gene match: 8. CDR3 length equals 14 residues. The sample consisted of blood. The clonotype comes from a person aged 18 to 75 in good health. The chain joins TRBV25-1 to TRBJ2-1; 8 bases match TRBD2. The CDR3 DNA follows: TGTGCCAGCAGTGAGCGGGGGGAGGTACGCGAGCAGTTCTTC. The encoded protein is CASSERGEVREQFF. Drawing the rest from reference TRBV25-1 and TRBJ2-1, the complete variable domain is EADIYQTPRYLVIGTGKKITLECSQTMGHDKMYWYQQDPGMELHLIHYSYGVNSTEKGDLSSESTVSRIRTEHFPLTLESARPSHTSQYLCASSERGEVREQFFGPGTRLTVL.